The following is a T cell receptor (beta chain) sequence with its context. Ten or more counts support this clonotype. Its cognate antigen has yet to be identified. No much larger clone exists at a distance of one base, and base qualities are not known. The library was built by means of 5' RACE. Sequencing used an Illumina HiSeq 2500. A second PCR of about 6 to 12 cycles was performed with a sample-barcoded 5' primer and a J-beta primer mix. Each TCR beta cDNA molecule received a unique molecular identifier from a template-switch 5' adaptor carrying 12 random nucleotides. At least 2.5 million CDR3-containing paired-end reads were obtained from each sample. First-strand cDNA synthesis was performed from all RNA using the Mint cDNA synthesis kit, with priming by a TRBC-specific oligonucleotide. After uracil-DNA glycosylase treatment, a first 18-cycle PCR used universal primers M1SS and BC2_uni_R on all cDNA. As for the original processing: For normalization, 1 million high-quality reads, each with a distinct molecular identifier, were randomly selected from each sample. Instead of being binned into consensus sequences, reads that shared molecular identifiers were thrown out. MiTCR, run with a Q25 quality threshold and the strictest error-elimination algorithm, handled CDR3 identification, clonotype clustering and error correction. Lower-bound total TCR beta diversity was estimated with a nonparametric unseen species model using Euler transformation. In TCRdb, the public reads were trimmed at Q25 with fastp and aligned with MiXCR, with productive beta chains retained. Every CDR3 protein is listed once, alongside the most common genes and DNA of its rows. The V and J calls come from TCRdb's annotation, not from the publication. This sample holds fewer than 750,000 distinct CDR3 sequences; under 65% were observed only once. The top ten clones comprise about 13% of the sample.

This entry belongs to a study of blood T cells in healthy people across ages (dated by TCRdb to between 2014 and 2017). Background for the entire study: In model experiments, template switching captured roughly one uniquely barcoded TCR beta cDNA molecule for every two T cells. The donors were divided into four age groups: young (average around 17 years), middle-aged (around 37), aged (about 60) and long-lived (about 80). To track age-related changes in TCR beta repertoire diversity, the study relied on deep sequencing normalized with unique cDNA molecular identifiers. The study analyzed two additional independent replicas of 1 million unique cDNA reads from the same blood draw for two donors, one aged 18 to 29 and one aged 80 or older. Donors of different ages were randomly distributed across sequencing lanes to avoid experimental bias.

V drops 2 bases and J drops 7 bases, leaving 12 bases in between. From the germline V gene (reference sequence), CDR1 is DFQATT and CDR2 is SNEGSKA. Spanning cysteine to phenylalanine, the CDR3 consists of 14 amino acids. This entry keeps only the CDR3 DNA: 42 bases, framed from base 1. The donors were roughly 40 Caucasian individuals from Russia, aged roughly 6 to 90 years, who were systemically healthy. Each donor gave roughly 9.5 milliliters of peripheral blood, collected into EDTA-treated Vacutainer tubes. Ficoll-Paque density-gradient centrifugation was used to isolate PBMCs, with at least 7 million per sample. Total RNA was extracted from PBMCs with Trizol reagent, with at least 5 micrograms obtained per sample. For every donor, flow cytometry on a PBMC aliquot measured the percentage of naive CD45RAhigh/CD27high T cells. On the study overall, not on this receptor specifically: The percentage of naive T cells measured by flow cytometry correlated strongly with observed TCR beta diversity. The long-lived group showed more naive CD4+ T cells, fewer expanded clones and increased TCR diversity than the aged group, suggesting age selection. Because donor CMV infection status was unknown, age-related changes in expanded clonotypes were potentially confounded. Estimates of total diversity from one million sequenced T cells were regarded as lower bounds and underestimates. As age increased, observed TCR beta diversity per million T cells dropped in a roughly linear way, and a significant reduction was already evident by age about 40. Because profiling used bulk unsorted PBMCs, naive and antigen-experienced compartments could not be compared conclusively.

Material for sequencing was blood. The receptor's source is a woman aged 80 or older in good health. The rearrangement combines TRBV20-1 with TRBJ1-6; TRBD1 might be the D gene, on 5 matching bases. The CDR3 corresponds to CSARRRDLNSPLHF. The DNA sequence follows: TGCAGTGCTAGACGCAGGGATTTGAATTCACCCCTCCACTTT.